What follows are 5 T cell receptor beta chains derived from one specimen sequenced in a study of blood T cell repertoires in COVID-19 (TCRdb year 2020). The protocol used for the library was the immunoSEQ multiplex PCR assay. The table comes from immuneACCESS by way of TCRdb, which keeps in-frame sequences with V and J called. Part of the clones is missing from these tables; in studies checked, under half for an unresolved V gene and the rest for unknown reasons. Here the sample has tens of thousands of clones; around three quarters occur a single time. In total, the top ten clones hold approximately 40% of the sample. Sequencing was performed on peripheral blood. All receptors come from a woman of 80 years or more with acute or convalescent COVID-19.

The chain couples TRBV11-2 to TRBJ2-5; 10 bases fit TRBD2. Germline V CDR1 and CDR2: SGHAT, FQNNGV. This CDR3 contains 19 residues. With V trimmed by 0 bases and J by 3 bases, 13 bases remained unmatched. The CDR3 loop is CASSLDQGSGRAQEETQYF. The CDR3 bases are TGTGCCAGCAGCTTAGATCAAGGGAGCGGGAGGGCCCAAGAAGAGACCCAGTACTTC.

This clone was seen repeatedly, ten times or more. V and J are TRBV3-1 (or the pseudogene TRBV3-2) and TRBJ2-1; the D gene is possibly TRBD1 (6 bases). Trimming shortened V by 3 bases and J by 4 bases, and 7 bases separated the two germline ends. CDR3 length: 13 residues. Germline V gene sequence: CDR1 LGHDT, CDR2 YNNKEL (reference sequence). CDR3 DNA sequence: TGTGCCAGCAGCCAGGACAGATACAATGAGCAGTTCTTC. Amino acids: CASSQDRYNEQFF.

The J gene is TRBJ2-1, the V gene TRBV3-1 (or the pseudogene TRBV3-2), with 13 bases matching TRBD2. V dropped 5 bases and J dropped 10; count of bases not matched to a gene: 17. The CDR3 covers 18 residues. Germline-derived CDR1 and CDR2 are LGHDT and YNNKEL (reference sequence). The CDR3 reads CASSTLGLAGDPSGEQFF. As DNA, the CDR3 is TGTGCCAGCAGCACCCTCGGACTAGCGGGAGACCCTTCTGGGGAGCAGTTCTTC.

V and J are TRBV28 and TRBJ1-2; 9 positions match TRBD1. V was pared by 7 bases and J by 0 bases, with 6 bases of the junction left unmatched. Germline values: CDR1 MDHEN, CDR2 SYDVKM. The CDR3 sequence is 15 residues long. The CDR3 here is CASITGGPSNYGYTF. DNA for the CDR3: TGTGCCAGCATAACAGGGGGCCCTTCTAACTATGGCTACACCTTC.

This clone was detected ten times or more. This sequence joins TRBV2 and TRBJ1-4; 9 bases fit TRBD1. CDR3 length equals 14 residues. CDR1 is SNHLY, CDR2 FYNNEI, per germline. Germline trimming cut 6 bases from V and 5 bases from J; bases unmatched to any gene: 4. The CDR3 DNA reads as TGTGCCAGCAGCTACAGGGGGCTAAATGAAAAACTGTTTTTT. It translates to CASSYRGLNEKLFF.